This record looks at one T cell receptor (beta chain) sequence and its context. Antigen: not known. The CDR3 covers 13 residues. The ends lost 7 bases at V and 1 base at J; junction bases unmatched: 2. Germline-derived CDR1 and CDR2 are SEHNR and FQNEAQ (reference sequence). Per individual sample, 95,000 to 100,000 TCR templates were assayed. Method: immunoSEQ multiplex PCR; TCRdb's copy keeps in-frame clones and lacks some. This table holds 100,000 or so clones, about 92% found once. The data were obtained in a study of siplizumab effects on memory and regulatory T cells. Findings and caveats of the study: Whether proliferating Tregs in siplizumab cultures suppress was not functionally confirmed. The alloreactive clones that mapped to unstimulated subsets made up only a minor fraction. Proliferating CD4+ or CD8+ clones, roughly 75-95% of them, lacked an assignable naive or memory phenotype.

The sequence was obtained from a human donor in good health. The sample was CD4+ T cells sorted from blood. The chain couples TRBV7-9 to TRBJ2-5, with 8 bases fitting TRBD2. CDR3 loop: CASTTSGQETQYF. The CDR3 DNA reads as TGTGCCAGCACAACTAGCGGCCAAGAGACCCAGTACTTC.